Sequencing of this TCR beta chain was carried out in a study of regulatory T cells in long-lasting Graves disease. The sample's time point: persistent/refractory GD, antithyroid drugs over 5 years with positive TRAb. From PBMCs, RNA was extracted and then used to make the TCR library. Arm-PCR of CDR3 regions with iRepertoire HTBI primers generated TCR beta libraries. TCRdb re-analysed the multiplex PCR reads in MiXCR, keeping a single row per CDR3 protein. Here the sample spans roughly 450,000 distinct CDR3 sequences, 20% to 30% being singletons. Trimming removed 8 bases from V and 5 bases from J; junction bases left unmatched: 7. The CDR3 consists of 14 residues. Germline-derived CDR1 and CDR2 are SGHTA and FQGTGA. The study, taken as a whole, reports: The sample size was small, and this may have reduced accuracy.

Note on this clonotype: Its target is not known.

This rearrangement joins TRBV7-3 to TRBJ2-7, with 12 nucleotides matching TRBD2. The sequencing used peripheral blood mononuclear cells (PBMCs), collected when the disease was refractory, from a patient treated with antithyroid drugs. This receptor was obtained from a female donor with Graves disease. The CDR3 region has the DNA TGTGCCAGCGCGACTAGCGGGAGTTCAGACGAGCAGTACTTC. Protein sequence: CASATSGSSDEQYF.